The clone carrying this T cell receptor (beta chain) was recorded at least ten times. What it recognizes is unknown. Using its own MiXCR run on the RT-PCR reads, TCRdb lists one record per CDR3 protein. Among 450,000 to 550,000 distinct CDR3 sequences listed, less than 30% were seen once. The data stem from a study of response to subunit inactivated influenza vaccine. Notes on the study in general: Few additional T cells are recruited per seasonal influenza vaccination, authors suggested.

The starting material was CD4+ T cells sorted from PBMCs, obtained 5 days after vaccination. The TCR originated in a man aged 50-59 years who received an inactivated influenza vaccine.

The CDR3 DNA reads TGCAGCGTTTTTCTTACAGGGTCCTACGAGCAGTACTTC. This sequence encodes CSVFLTGSYEQYF. The chain employs TRBV29-1 and TRBJ2-7, with D possibly being TRBD1 (6 bases). V dropped 5 bases and J dropped 1 base, with 12 bases sitting between them. Germline V lookup: CDR1 SQVTM, CDR2 ANQGSEA. This CDR3 contains 13 residues.